These 12 T cell receptor beta chains share one sample of origin, sequenced in a study of human T cells and chemical hapten exposure. TCRdb itself ran the RACE reads through MiXCR, one entry per CDR3 protein. Seen here are approximately 110,000 distinct CDR3 sequences, less than 45% observed once, and the top ten hold around 2.7%. The time point: patch test 3, about 24 weeks after DPC sensitization. Treatment: therapeutic diphenylcyclopropenone sensitization with weekly scalp DPC. This specimen was whole blood, taken in connection with sensitization to the hapten diphenylcyclopropenone (DPC). All receptors derive from a man in his forties with alopecia areata. Some clones in this sample may be carry-over from other donors' samples.

The J gene is TRBJ1-1, the V gene TRBV12-3 or TRBV12-4; 7 bases align to TRBD1. The J segment lost 1 base and the V segment lost 6 bases, leaving 5 bases of the junction unmatched. This CDR3 is built from 14 residues. The chain's CDR3 is CASSPGQQNTEAFF. Written as DNA, the CDR3 is TGTGCCAGCAGCCCGGGACAGCAGAACACTGAAGCTTTCTTT.

The genes are TRBV4-2 and TRBJ2-2, with D possibly TRBD1 on 5 matching bases. Germline values: CDR1 LGHNA, CDR2 YNFKEQ. This CDR3 has 15 amino acids. V was pared by 0 bases and J by 3 bases, with 8 bases between. The CDR3 DNA is TGTGCCAGCAGCCAAGATCTAGGGGACACCGGGGAGCTGTTTTTT. Residues: CASSQDLGDTGELFF.

V gene TRBV20-1 combines with J gene TRBJ2-6; 7 bases map to TRBD2. Germline trimming cut 6 bases from V and 0 bases from J; bases unmatched to any gene: 14. The CDR3 totals 18 residues. Looked up from germline, CDR1 is DFQATT and CDR2 is SNEGSKA (reference sequence). The CDR3 DNA sequence: TGCAGTGCCCTCAAGCGGGGCCAAGAATTCTCTGGGGCCAACGTCCTGACTTTC. Translated, it gives CSALKRGQEFSGANVLTF.

The J gene is TRBJ2-1, the V gene TRBV12-3 or TRBV12-4; D is undetermined. The CDR3 has 16 residues. Trimming cost V 4 bases and J 1 base, with 14 bases left between them. The CDR3 region has the DNA TGTGCCAGCAGTTCAGGTAGGACGGGTTCCTACAATGAGCAGTTCTTC. This codes for CASSSGRTGSYNEQFF.

The rearrangement links TRBV12-3 or TRBV12-4 to TRBJ1-5; TRBD1 is a possible D gene (5 bases). The length of the CDR3 is 14 residues. Trimming shortened V by 6 bases and J by 5 bases, and 14 bases separated the two germline ends. The CDR3 coding sequence is TGTGCCAGCAGGGGAGGGACTGTGGATCAGCCCCAGCATTTT. The encoded protein is CASRGGTVDQPQHF.

This clonotype has more than one count but fewer than ten. This rearrangement joins TRBV29-1 to TRBJ2-1, with a tentative D call TRBD1 (7 bases). The CDR3 is 12 residues long. Germline CDR1 and CDR2: SQVTM and ANQGSEA. The CDR3 DNA reads as TGCGGGGGGACAGCCTCCTACAATGAGCAGTTCTTC. It codes for CGGTASYNEQFF.

This chain connects TRBV2 to TRBJ2-3; D tentatively fits TRBD1 or TRBD2 (6 bases each). V lost 3 bases and J 2 bases, leaving 15 bases between the germline ends. This CDR3 region has 16 residues. The germline CDR1 and CDR2 sequences are SNHLY and FYNNEI. DNA for the CDR3: TGTGCCAGCAGTGAGAATGGACCGGGGGCCACAGATACGCAGTATTTT. Encoded protein: CASSENGPGATDTQYF.

This clonotype was found a few times. This chain joins TRBV7-9 and TRBJ1-4, with a weak D call TRBD1 (5 bases). Germline CDR1 SEHNR, CDR2 FQNEAQ (reference sequence). The CDR3 is 14 residues long. The germline V and J ends were trimmed by 2 bases and 6 bases, with 10 bases remaining between them. CDR3 loop: CASSLTGGYEKLFF. The CDR3 nucleotides read TGTGCCAGCAGCTTAACGGGGGGATATGAAAAACTGTTTTTT.

The CDR3 coding sequence is TGCGCCAGCAGCCAAGAAGAATTGGCGGGAGGGCCGTGGGATACGCAGTATTTT. It codes for CASSQEELAGGPWDTQYF. The genes are TRBV4-1 and TRBJ2-3; TRBD2 agrees at 9 bases. Germline CDR1 is MGHRA and CDR2 is YSYEKL. CDR3 length equals 18 residues. V dropped 0 bases and J dropped 6; count of bases not matched to a gene: 13.

The chain joins TRBV12-3 or TRBV12-4 to TRBJ2-1; D remains unclear. The V end was cut by 2 bases, the J end by 8 bases, with 13 bases between. This CDR3 spans 14 amino acids. The DNA of the CDR3 is TGTGCCAGCAGTTTACCCCCACGGCCCCATGAGCAGTTCTTC. Protein product: CASSLPPRPHEQFF.

This clonotype was observed a handful of times. The rearrangement links TRBV20-1 to TRBJ1-1; unclear D gene. V was shortened by 0 bases and J by 0 bases, with 11 bases between the two germline ends. Germline V gene lookup returns CDR1 DFQATT and CDR2 SNEGSKA (reference sequence). The CDR3 is made up of 15 amino acids. The CDR3 spells CSARDSPALNTEAFF. The DNA of the CDR3 is TGCAGTGCTAGAGATTCTCCTGCTCTGAACACTGAAGCTTTCTTT.

The rearrangement links TRBV6-5 to TRBJ1-5; D call uncertain. The CDR3 totals 13 residues. Germline CDR1 reads MNHEY; CDR2 reads SVGAGI. V lost 7 bases, J lost 3 bases, and 10 bases lay in between. CDR3 in DNA: TGTGCCAGCAAAAGTTCCCCCAATCAGCCCCAGCATTTT. Protein sequence: CASKSSPNQPQHF.